This record covers a single T cell receptor (beta chain). This record belongs to a study of lymphopenia after photon versus proton radiotherapy. Some clones are missing from TCRdb's copy, which holds only in-frame ones; the method was immunoSEQ multiplex PCR. In the table there are approximately 23,000 clones, 80% to 90% of which are singletons. The CDR3 consists of 19 residues. V lost 4 bases and J lost 0; bases outside the gene matches: 9. The V gene's germline CDR1 is LNHDA and CDR2 SQIVND (reference sequence). The starting material was peripheral blood, obtained from a patient treated with proton-based radiotherapy. This sequence joins TRBV19 and TRBJ2-1, with TRBD2 matching 13 bases. This receptor was taken from a man older than 75 with esophageal cancer. CDR3 region: CASSTIPGLAGSSYNEQFF. The CDR3, as DNA: TGTGCCAGTAGTACCATACCGGGACTAGCGGGAAGCTCCTACAATGAGCAGTTCTTC.